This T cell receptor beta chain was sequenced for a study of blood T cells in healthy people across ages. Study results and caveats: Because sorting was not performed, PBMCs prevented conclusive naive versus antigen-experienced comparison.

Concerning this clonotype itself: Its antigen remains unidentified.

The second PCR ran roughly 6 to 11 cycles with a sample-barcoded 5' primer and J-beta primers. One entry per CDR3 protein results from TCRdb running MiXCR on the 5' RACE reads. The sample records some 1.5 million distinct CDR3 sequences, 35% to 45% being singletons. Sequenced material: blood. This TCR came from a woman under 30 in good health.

The chain's CDR3 is CSAQGARGEQYF. The CDR3, as DNA: TGCAGCGCACAGGGGGCTCGGGGCGAGCAGTACTTC. This chain links TRBV29-1 with TRBJ2-5; 9 positions agree with TRBD1. Judging by the DNA end, TRBJ2-7 fits better; the J call may be wrong. The V gene's germline CDR1 is SQVTM and CDR2 ANQGSEA. The CDR3 contains 12 residues.